This T cell receptor (beta chain) was obtained from a study of OX40 agonist ivuxolimab in advanced cancers. The germline gives CDR1 LNHDA, CDR2 SQIVND (reference sequence). The CDR3 totals 16 residues. V gave up 2 bases and J gave up 5 bases, with 18 bases separating them. Sequencing was performed with immunoSEQ multiplex PCR; in TCRdb, only in-frame clones are kept and a portion is missing. The sample has under 35,000 clones; around 87% are singletons. The receptor was derived from an adult with an advanced solid tumor such as melanoma, head and neck, liver or kidney cancer. This rearrangement joins TRBV19 to TRBJ2-5; tentatively, D is TRBD1 (5 bases). The specimen comprised CD4+ or CD8+ T cells sorted from blood, sampled in a trial of the OX40 agonist ivuxolimab. The CDR3 loop reads CASSISLGLLSETQYF. CDR3 sequence (DNA): TGTGCCAGTAGTATATCTTTGGGGCTTCTCAGCGAGACCCAGTACTTC.